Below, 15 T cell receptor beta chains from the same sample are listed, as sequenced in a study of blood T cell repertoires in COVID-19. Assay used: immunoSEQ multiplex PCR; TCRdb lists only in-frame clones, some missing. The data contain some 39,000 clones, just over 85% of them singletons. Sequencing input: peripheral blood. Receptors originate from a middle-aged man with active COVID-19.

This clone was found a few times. In DNA form, the CDR3 reads TGTGCCAGCAGCCCAGACTTGACAGGGGCTGGGGCTTTCTTT. Translating it yields CASSPDLTGAGAFF. V and J are TRBV6-5 and TRBJ1-1; 8 positions agree with TRBD1. The V gene's germline CDR1 is MNHEY and CDR2 SVGAGI. The V and J ends lost 6 bases and 11 bases, in that order; junction bases with no gene match: 14. The CDR3 contains 14 residues.

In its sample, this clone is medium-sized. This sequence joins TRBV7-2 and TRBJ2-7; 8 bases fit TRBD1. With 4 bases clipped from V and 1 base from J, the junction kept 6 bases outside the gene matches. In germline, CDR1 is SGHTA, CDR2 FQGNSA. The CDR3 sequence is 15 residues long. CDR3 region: CASSSGGALSYEQYF. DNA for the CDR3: TGTGCCAGCAGCTCAGGGGGCGCCCTGTCCTACGAGCAGTACTTC.

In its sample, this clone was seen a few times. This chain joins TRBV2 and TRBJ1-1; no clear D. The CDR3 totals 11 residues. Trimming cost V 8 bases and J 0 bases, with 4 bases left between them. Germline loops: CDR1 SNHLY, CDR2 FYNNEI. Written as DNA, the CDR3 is TGTGCCAGCCGGGTGAACACTGAAGCTTTCTTT. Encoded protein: CASRVNTEAFF.

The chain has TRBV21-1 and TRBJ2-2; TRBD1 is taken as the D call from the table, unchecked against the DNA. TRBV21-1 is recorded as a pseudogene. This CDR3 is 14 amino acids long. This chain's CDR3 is CASSKGPNTGELFF. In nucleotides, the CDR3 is TGTGCCAGCAGCAAGGGCCCGAACACCGGGGAGCTGTTTTTT.

For the CDR3, the DNA is TGTGCCAGCAGTCCAGTCCCGCACAATGAGCAGTTCTTC. Protein product: CASSPVPHNEQFF. The chain uses TRBV7-9 and TRBJ2-1; D remains ambiguous. The CDR3 sequence is 13 residues long. V was cut by 6 bases and J by 5 bases, with 11 bases left in between. Germline loops: CDR1 SEHNR, CDR2 FQNEAQ (reference sequence).

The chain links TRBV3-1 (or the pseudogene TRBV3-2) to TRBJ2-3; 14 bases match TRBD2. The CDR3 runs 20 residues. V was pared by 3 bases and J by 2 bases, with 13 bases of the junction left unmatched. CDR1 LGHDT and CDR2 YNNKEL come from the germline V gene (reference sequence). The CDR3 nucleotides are TGTGCCAGCAGCCAGATTCGCCTCGGGACTAGCGGGGGAAACACAGATACGCAGTATTTT. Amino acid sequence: CASSQIRLGTSGGNTDTQYF.

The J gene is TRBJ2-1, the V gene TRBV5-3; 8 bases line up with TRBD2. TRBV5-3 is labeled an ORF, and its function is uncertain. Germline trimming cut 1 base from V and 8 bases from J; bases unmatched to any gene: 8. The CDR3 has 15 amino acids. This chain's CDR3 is CARSLYDGRAYEQFF. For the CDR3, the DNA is TGTGCCAGAAGCTTGTACGACGGGAGGGCATATGAGCAGTTCTTC.

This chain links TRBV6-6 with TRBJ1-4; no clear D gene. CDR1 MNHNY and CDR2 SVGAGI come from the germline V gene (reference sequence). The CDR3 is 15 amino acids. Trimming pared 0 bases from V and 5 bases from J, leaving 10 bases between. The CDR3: CASSYSRGLNEKLFF. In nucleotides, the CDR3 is TGTGCCAGCAGTTACTCGAGAGGTCTGAATGAAAAACTGTTTTTT.

Here the CDR3 DNA reads TGCGCCAGCAGCCAGACTGGGACAGGGTTTGGCGAGCAGTACTTC. Encoded protein: CASSQTGTGFGEQYF. The chain uses TRBV4-1 and TRBJ2-7, with 9 bases aligning to TRBD1. Germline-derived CDR1 and CDR2 are MGHRA and YSYEKL. The CDR3 runs to 15 residues. V was clipped by 3 bases and J by 6 bases; unmatched bases: 9.

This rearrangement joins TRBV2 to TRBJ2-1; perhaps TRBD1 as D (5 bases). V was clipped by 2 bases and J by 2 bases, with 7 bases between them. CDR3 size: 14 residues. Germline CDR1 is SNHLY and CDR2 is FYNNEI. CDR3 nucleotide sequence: TGTGCCAGCAGTGAACAAGGGGCCTACAATGAGCAGTTCTTC. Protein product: CASSEQGAYNEQFF.

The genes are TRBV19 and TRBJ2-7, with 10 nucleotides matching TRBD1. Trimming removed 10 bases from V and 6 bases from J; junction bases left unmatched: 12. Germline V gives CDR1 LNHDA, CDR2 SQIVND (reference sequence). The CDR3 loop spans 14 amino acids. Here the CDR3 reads CATSTGTGEGEQYF. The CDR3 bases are TGTGCCACCTCAACCGGGACAGGGGAAGGCGAGCAGTACTTC.

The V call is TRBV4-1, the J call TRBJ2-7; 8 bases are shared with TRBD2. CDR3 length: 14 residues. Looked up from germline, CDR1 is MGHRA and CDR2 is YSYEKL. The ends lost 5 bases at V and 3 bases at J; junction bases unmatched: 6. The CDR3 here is CASSGGLGGYEQYF. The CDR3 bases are TGCGCCAGCAGCGGGGGACTAGGGGGCTACGAGCAGTACTTC.

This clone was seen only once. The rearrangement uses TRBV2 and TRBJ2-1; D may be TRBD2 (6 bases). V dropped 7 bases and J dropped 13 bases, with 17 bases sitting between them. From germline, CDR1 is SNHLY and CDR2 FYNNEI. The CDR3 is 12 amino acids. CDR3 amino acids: CASIRASVVQFF. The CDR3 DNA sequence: TGTGCCAGCATACGGGCTAGCGTTGTACAGTTCTTC.

The CDR3 is CASSPSGRAYEQYF. The CDR3 DNA follows: TGTGCCAGCAGTCCTAGCGGGAGGGCCTACGAGCAGTACTTC. This rearrangement joins TRBV28 to TRBJ2-7; TRBD2 matches 12 bases. The CDR3 extends over 14 amino acids. Germline V lookup: CDR1 MDHEN, CDR2 SYDVKM. With 5 bases clipped from V and 2 bases from J, the junction kept 1 base outside the gene matches.

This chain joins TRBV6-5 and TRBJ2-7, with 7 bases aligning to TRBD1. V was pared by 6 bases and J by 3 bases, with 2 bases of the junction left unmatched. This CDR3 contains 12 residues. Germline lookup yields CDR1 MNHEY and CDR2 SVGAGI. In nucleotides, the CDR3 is TGTGCCAGCAGAGGGGGCAGCTACGAGCAGTACTTC. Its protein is CASRGGSYEQYF.